Listed below are T cell receptor beta chains from one sample, sequenced in a study of graft-versus-host responses after intestinal transplantation. No antigens are known for them. The repertoire was sequenced with immunoSEQ multiplex PCR; TCRdb's copy has only in-frame clones and lacks some. In the table there are about 85,000 clones, around 83% of which are singletons. The sample consisted of unstimulated CD4+ T cells sorted from spleen or lymph node cells, taken before intestinal transplant. The receptor set was obtained from a human donor who received an intestinal transplant. CDR3s include the opening cysteine and the closing phenylalanine or tryptophan. Each record gives: J gene, D gene, clone size, V gene, CDR3 DNA, CDR3 protein. The D gene is left open where the match is weak. Clone sizes are given selectively: once, few, many, or a class where the clone is expanded.

TRBJ2-5,-,-,TRBV6-5,TGTGCCAGCAGTTACGAGGGCCCAGAGACCCAGTACTTC,CASSYEGPETQYF
TRBJ1-1,-,-,TRBV5-1,TGCGCCAGCAGCTTAGCAGGGATGGGGTCCACTGAAGCTTTCTTT,CASSLAGMGSTEAFF
TRBJ2-7,-,once,TRBV7-2,TGTGCCAGCACATACGCCGCCGGGGTACGCTACGAGCAGTACTTC,CASTYAAGVRYEQYF
TRBJ1-3,TRBD1,-,TRBV5-1,TGCGCCAGCAGCTACGACAGGGCTGGAAACACCATATATTTT,CASSYDRAGNTIYF
TRBJ1-1,-,-,TRBV19,TGTGCCAGTAGTATAGTTCCAGGAGGTAGGACTGAAGCTTTCTTT,CASSIVPGGRTEAFF
TRBJ2-7,TRBD2,-,TRBV6-1,TGTGCCAGCATTGACCCCTCCGGGACTAGCGGGTACGAGCAGTACTTC,CASIDPSGTSGYEQYF
TRBJ2-1,TRBD2,once,TRBV6-5,TGTGCCAGCAGTTCGAGACTAGCGGGCACTTACAATGAGCAGTTCTTC,CASSSRLAGTYNEQFF
TRBJ2-5,-,-,TRBV23-1,TGCGCCAGCAGTCAATGGAGGGAGGCGGAGACCCAGTACTTC,CASSQWREAETQYF
TRBJ2-7,TRBD2,-,TRBV5-1,TGCGCCAGCAGCTTGGGCCCCGCGGGAGCTACCTACGAGCAGTACTTC,CASSLGPAGATYEQYF
TRBJ1-2,TRBD1,-,TRBV6-1,TGTGCCAGCAGCATGACAGGGGCTAGCTATGGCTACACCTTC,CASSMTGASYGYTF
TRBJ2-5,-,-,TRBV5-8,TGTGCCAGCAGCTTGGCCCAGTTAAAAGAGACCCAGTACTTC,CASSLAQLKETQYF
TRBJ1-1,-,-,TRBV21-1,TGTGCCGGGGCGTACACAGGGGGCTTCGCTTGGTGCACTGAAGCTTTCTTT,CAGAYTGGFAWCTEAFF
TRBJ2-5,-,-,TRBV7-7,TGTGCTAGCAGCCCAGGACAGTTCCAAGAGACCCAGTACTTC,CASSPGQFQETQYF